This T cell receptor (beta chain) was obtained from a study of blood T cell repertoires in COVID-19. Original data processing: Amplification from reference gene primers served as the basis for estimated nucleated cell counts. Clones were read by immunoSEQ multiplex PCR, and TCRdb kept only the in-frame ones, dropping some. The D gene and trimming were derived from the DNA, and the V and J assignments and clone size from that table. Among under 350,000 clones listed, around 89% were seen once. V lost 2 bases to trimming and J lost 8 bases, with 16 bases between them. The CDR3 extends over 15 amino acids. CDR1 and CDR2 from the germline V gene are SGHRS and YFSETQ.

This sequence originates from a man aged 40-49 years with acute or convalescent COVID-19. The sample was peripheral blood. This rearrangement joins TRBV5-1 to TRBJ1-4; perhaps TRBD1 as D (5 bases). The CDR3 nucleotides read TGCGCCAGCAGCTTCCTCGGCGGGGGAGACGAAAAACTGTTTTTT. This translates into CASSFLGGGDEKLFF.